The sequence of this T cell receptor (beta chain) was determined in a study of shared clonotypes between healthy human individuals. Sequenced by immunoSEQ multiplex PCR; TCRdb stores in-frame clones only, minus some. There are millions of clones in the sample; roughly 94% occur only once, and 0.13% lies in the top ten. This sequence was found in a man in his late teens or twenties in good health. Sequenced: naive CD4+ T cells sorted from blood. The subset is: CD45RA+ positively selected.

CDR3 sequence (DNA): TGCGCCAGCAGCTGGATGGACAGAAATTCACCCCTCCACTTT. This encodes CASSWMDRNSPLHF. This rearrangement joins TRBV5-1 to TRBJ1-6, with D possibly matching TRBD1 (6 bases). V lost 3 bases and J lost 7, with 11 bases in between. The CDR3 has 14 amino acids. The germline CDR1 and CDR2 sequences are SGHRS and YFSETQ. Using reference TRBV5-1 and TRBJ1-6 for the parts outside the CDR3, the full variable domain is KAGVTQTPRYLIKTRGQQVTLSCSPISGHRSVSWYQQTPGQGLQFLFEYFSETQRNKGNFPGRFSGRQFSNSRSEMNVSTLELGDSALYLCASSWMDRNSPLHFGNGTRLTVT.